One and the same sample provided the 16 T cell receptor beta chains below, sequenced in a study of beta chain features in type 1 diabetes. Isolated RNA was reverse transcribed in full, so expressed TCRB transcripts were sequenced. Only in-frame clones appear in the TCRdb table, and some are missing; sequencing was by immunoSEQ multiplex PCR. The sample holds around 280,000 clones, about 8% seen once. The material sequenced was central memory CD4+ T cells from blood. These receptors were obtained from a woman younger than 35 in good health.

The rearrangement links TRBV23-1 to TRBJ1-6; weak D call: TRBD1 (5 bases). TRBV23-1 is labeled an ORF, and its function is uncertain. Trimming cost V 4 bases and J 6 bases, with 19 bases left between them. The CDR3 totals 17 residues. The DNA of the CDR3 is TGCGCCAGCAGTCGCCCCCGGGGGGGGAGCGGTAATTCACCCCTCCACTTT. The encoded protein is CASSRPRGGSGNSPLHF.

This clone occurred a few times. CDR3 loop: CASSLRRGQGELFF. The DNA for the CDR3 is TGTGCCAGCAGCCTTCGTCGAGGACAGGGGGAACTGTTTTTT. The genes are TRBV9 and TRBJ1-4, with 10 bases aligning to TRBD1. V was pared by 4 bases and J by 12 bases, with 9 bases of the junction left unmatched. The length of the CDR3 is 14 residues. Germline V lookup: CDR1 SGDLS, CDR2 YYNGEE.

The chain couples TRBV15 to TRBJ2-3; D is ambiguous. V lost 3 bases and J lost 6, with 10 bases in between. Germline CDR1 is LNHNV and CDR2 is YYDKDF (reference sequence). This CDR3 comprises 13 residues. The CDR3 bases are TGTGCCACCAGCAGGGGTGTAAAGGATACGCAGTATTTT. This sequence encodes CATSRGVKDTQYF.

This clone was detected only a few times. The CDR3 here is CASSSEGPAGTQYF. The CDR3 coding sequence is TGTGCCAGCAGCTCCGAAGGACCCGCCGGTACGCAGTATTTT. The V gene is TRBV7-7, the J gene TRBJ2-3; D unresolved. Germline V gives CDR1 SSHAT, CDR2 FNYEAQ (reference sequence). The CDR3 spans 14 residues. Trimming took off 4 bases at V and 8 bases at J, with 16 bases between the two ends.

V and J are TRBV4-1 and TRBJ1-5, with 7 nucleotides matching TRBD1. The length of the CDR3 is 15 residues. Trimming cost V 0 bases and J 5 bases; bases outside gene matches: 4. The germline gives CDR1 MGHRA, CDR2 YSYEKL. The CDR3 loop reads CASSQEGQNYQPQHF. CDR3 DNA: TGCGCCAGCAGCCAAGAGGGACAGAACTATCAGCCCCAGCATTTT.

This clone was counted only a few times. This sequence joins TRBV9 and TRBJ2-7; 9 nucleotides line up with TRBD1. In germline, CDR1 is SGDLS, CDR2 YYNGEE. V dropped 4 bases and J dropped 4; count of bases not matched to a gene: 12. This CDR3 spans 16 amino acids. CDR3 loop: CASSQDRHRGLYEQYF. CDR3 in DNA: TGTGCCAGCAGCCAAGATCGACACAGGGGGCTTTACGAGCAGTACTTC.

Here the CDR3 reads CASSVVEQFF. CDR3 in DNA: TGTGCCAGCAGTGTCGTGGAGCAGTTCTTC. This chain joins TRBV2 and TRBJ2-1; no clear D gene. V lost 4 bases and J lost 10, with 5 bases in between. The CDR3 contains 10 residues. CDR1 and CDR2 (germline): SNHLY, FYNNEI.

This chain uses TRBV4-2 with TRBJ1-2; D might be TRBD1 (6 bases). The CDR3 covers 16 residues. V gave up 4 bases and J gave up 4 bases, with 19 bases separating them. Germline-derived CDR1 and CDR2 are LGHNA and YNFKEQ. Here the CDR3 reads CASSLNPAQGTYGYTF. Here the CDR3 DNA reads TGTGCCAGCAGCCTCAATCCCGCGCAGGGGACCTATGGCTACACCTTC.

The chain carries TRBV6-5 and TRBJ1-5; possibly TRBD1 for D (6 bases). This CDR3 spans 16 amino acids. Germline V gives CDR1 MNHEY, CDR2 SVGAGI. Trimming removed 0 bases at V and 0 bases at J, with 9 bases between. The CDR3 DNA sequence: TGTGCCAGCAGTTACTCAGGGGGTACTAGCAATCAGCCCCAGCATTTT. It yields the protein CASSYSGGTSNQPQHF.

This clone was recorded a few times. The chain is built from TRBV9 and TRBJ2-3, with D possibly matching TRBD1 (6 bases). Germline V gives CDR1 SGDLS, CDR2 YYNGEE. The CDR3 consists of 16 residues. The ends were cut back, 0 bases at V and 1 base at J, with 12 bases in the middle. Here the CDR3 reads CASSVGGRQGTDTQYF. CDR3 nucleotide sequence: TGTGCCAGCAGCGTAGGGGGGCGCCAGGGCACAGATACGCAGTATTTT.

This clone came up a few times. The gene calls are TRBV20-1 and TRBJ1-2; D uncertain. Germline V gene lookup returns CDR1 DFQATT and CDR2 SNEGSKA (reference sequence). Between the trimmed V and J ends, which lost 0 bases and 14 bases, there was a span of 13 bases. This CDR3 has 11 residues. In DNA, the CDR3 is TGCAGTGCTAGAGATTCAGCCACCGGAACCTTC. Translated: CSARDSATGTF.

A word on this clone: Other nucleotide sequences in the sample specify the same CDR3. The J gene is TRBJ2-3, the V gene TRBV7-9; D is uncertain. The CDR3 consists of 14 residues. Germline assignment: CDR1 SEHNR and CDR2 FQNEAQ (reference sequence). Trimming left V 3 bases short and J 0 bases short, with 7 bases between. The CDR3 nucleotides are TGTGCCAGCAGCTTCTCGGGTAGCACAGATACGCAGTATTTT. This codes for CASSFSGSTDTQYF.

This clone was detected only a few times. V gene TRBV7-6 combines with J gene TRBJ2-7, with D hard to call. Trimming took 4 bases from V and 6 from J, leaving 10 bases between them. The CDR3 totals 12 residues. Germline-derived CDR1 and CDR2 are SGHVS and FNYEAQ. The CDR3 sequence is CASSSTHIEQYF. The CDR3 nucleotides read TGTGCCAGCAGCTCGACACATATCGAGCAGTACTTC.

This clone was counted ten times or more. V gene TRBV6-5 combines with J gene TRBJ2-3; D is perhaps TRBD2 (5 bases). Germline CDR1 and CDR2: MNHEY and SVGAGI. The CDR3 consists of 11 residues. Trimming took 8 bases from V and 6 from J, leaving 9 bases between them. CDR3 sequence: CASQLADTQYF. As DNA, the CDR3 is TGTGCCAGCCAGTTAGCGGATACGCAGTATTTT.

At least ten counts were recorded for this clone. The CDR3 sequence: CASSPLKNIQYF. Written as DNA, the CDR3 is TGTGCCAGCAGCCCCCTCAAAAACATTCAGTACTTC. The chain joins TRBV7-9 to TRBJ2-4, with D uncertain. With 5 bases removed from V and 3 bases from J, the gap between germline ends came to 5 bases. The CDR3 consists of 12 residues. Germline V lookup: CDR1 SEHNR, CDR2 FQNEAQ (reference sequence).

This clone showed up just a few times. The chain joins TRBV28 to TRBJ2-1, with unresolved D. There are 12 residues in the CDR3. Trimming removed 6 bases at V and 8 bases at J, with 11 bases between. The germline V gene encodes CDR1 MDHEN and CDR2 SYDVKM. The CDR3 DNA sequence: TGTGCCAGCAGGGAATCTCGGGATGAGCAGTTCTTC. Translated: CASRESRDEQFF.